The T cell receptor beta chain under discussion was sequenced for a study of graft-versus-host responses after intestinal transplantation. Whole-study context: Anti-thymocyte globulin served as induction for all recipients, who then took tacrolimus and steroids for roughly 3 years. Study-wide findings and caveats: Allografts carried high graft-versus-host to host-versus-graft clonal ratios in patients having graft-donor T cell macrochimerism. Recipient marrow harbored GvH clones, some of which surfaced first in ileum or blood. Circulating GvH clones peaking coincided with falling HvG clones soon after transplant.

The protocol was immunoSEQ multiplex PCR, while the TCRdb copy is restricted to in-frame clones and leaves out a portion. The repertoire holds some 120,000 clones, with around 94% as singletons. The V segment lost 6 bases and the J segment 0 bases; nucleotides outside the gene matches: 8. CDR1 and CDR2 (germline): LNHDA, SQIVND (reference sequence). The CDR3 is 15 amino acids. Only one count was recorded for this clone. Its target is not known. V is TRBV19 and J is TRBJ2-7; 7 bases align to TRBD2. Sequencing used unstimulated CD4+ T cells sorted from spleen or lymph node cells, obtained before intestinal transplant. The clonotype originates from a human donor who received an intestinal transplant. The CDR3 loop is CASRPRGGSSYEQYF. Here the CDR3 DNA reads TGTGCCAGTAGACCACGGGGAGGGAGCTCCTACGAGCAGTACTTC.